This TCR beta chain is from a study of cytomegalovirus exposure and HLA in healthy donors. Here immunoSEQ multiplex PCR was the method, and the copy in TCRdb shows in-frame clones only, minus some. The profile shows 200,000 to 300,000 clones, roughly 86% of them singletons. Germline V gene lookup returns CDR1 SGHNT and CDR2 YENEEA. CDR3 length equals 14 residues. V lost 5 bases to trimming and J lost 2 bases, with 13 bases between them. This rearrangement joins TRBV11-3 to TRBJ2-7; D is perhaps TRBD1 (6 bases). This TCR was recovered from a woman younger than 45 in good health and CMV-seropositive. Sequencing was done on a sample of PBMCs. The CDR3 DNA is TGTGCCAGCAGCCTCTCGGACAGCACCTACGAGCAGTACTTC. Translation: CASSLSDSTYEQYF.